This is a list of T cell receptor beta chains from one sample in a study of blood T cell repertoires in COVID-19. Measured with immunoSEQ multiplex PCR; TCRdb has only the in-frame clones, and not every one. The table has over 250,000 clones, roughly 88% seen once. The sample taken for sequencing was peripheral blood. These receptors came from a woman aged 70-85 years with COVID-19, enrolled during active disease. CDR3s include the opening cysteine and the closing phenylalanine or tryptophan. Size is omitted from some rows. Given values are once, few, many or a class for expanded clones.

CAISGLAQNNEQFF,TRBJ2-1,TRBV10-3,NA
CASSQQESPRGYTF,TRBJ1-2,TRBV4-2,NA
CASSLDLVRGPYGYTF,TRBJ1-2,TRBV7-9,NA
CASSSTGTGIYRVTGELFF,TRBJ2-2,TRBV23-1,NA
CASSRLAGDEQFF,TRBJ2-1,TRBV5-5,NA
CASSNQRGGAYTGELFF,TRBJ2-2,TRBV6-4,NA
CASSLGRATNTEAFF,TRBJ1-1,TRBV7-9,NA
CASGQGQSGNEQFF,TRBJ2-1,TRBV7-8,NA
CASRISGDEQYF,TRBJ2-7,TRBV2,NA
CASSLGTPPGTQYF,TRBJ2-5,TRBV5-6,NA
CASSLGRRANYGYTF,TRBJ1-2,TRBV19,NA
CASSRGQRYSNQPQHF,TRBJ1-5,TRBV4-1,NA
CASSWTGTGATGELFF,TRBJ2-2,TRBV28,NA
CASNRGARSSEQYF,TRBJ2-7,TRBV28,NA
CAWKVTARADGYYGYTF,TRBJ1-2,TRBV30,once
CASSPGLVGNEQFF,TRBJ2-1,TRBV11-3,NA
CASSPDRGAYNEQFF,TRBJ2-1,TRBV18,NA
CASSLGLAGSDTQYF,TRBJ2-3,TRBV13,NA
CASSPLSGLVNIQYF,TRBJ2-4,TRBV18,NA
CASSFAGINQPQHF,TRBJ1-5,TRBV27,NA
CASSPTGNSYNEQFF,TRBJ2-1,TRBV9,NA
CATSRDIRDRNEQFF,TRBJ2-1,TRBV15,NA
CASSFVTSYGYTF,TRBJ1-2,TRBV28,NA
CASSQPGHGQYF,TRBJ2-3,TRBV3-1/TRBV3-2,NA
CASSYSTGADTEAFF,TRBJ1-1,TRBV6-5,NA
CASSLTELSGYTF,TRBJ1-2,TRBV7-9,NA
CASTPGGWNEQFF,TRBJ2-1,TRBV11-2,NA
CASSLAGQGNSPLHF,TRBJ1-6,TRBV7-8,NA
CASSRGQTTIGEAFF,TRBJ1-1,TRBV18,NA
CASSYSPGETEAFF,TRBJ1-1,TRBV6-5,NA
CASSLIGRTDTQYF,TRBJ2-3,TRBV7-3,NA
CASSHPTSGNLNEQFF,TRBJ2-1,TRBV5-1,NA
CASSPPGQGTYEQYF,TRBJ2-7,TRBV18,NA
CASSASLGQPQHF,TRBJ1-5,TRBV9,NA
CARPESREVTGELFF,TRBJ2-2,TRBV19,NA
CASSSYTGELFF,TRBJ2-2,TRBV7-6,NA
CASSLVGGGEGFAEAFF,TRBJ1-1,TRBV3-1/TRBV3-2,once
CASSRNPSGTGNRGSPLHF,TRBJ1-6,TRBV27,once
CASSQVSGSPYNEQFF,TRBJ2-1,TRBV4-1,NA
CASSYSGRPGEQYF,TRBJ2-7,TRBV7-8,NA
CASSSGLKETQYF,TRBJ2-5,TRBV5-4,NA
CASSLGTLSSYEQYF,TRBJ2-7,TRBV5-1,few
CASSPPLTGKAKNIQYF,TRBJ2-4,TRBV7-9,NA
CASSLWGGGDQETQYF,TRBJ2-5,TRBV28,once
CASSPPGLPPGYEQYF,TRBJ2-7,TRBV7-9,NA